Listed here is a single T cell receptor (beta chain). Its antigen is not identified. These donors were members of the roughly 130-subject validation cohort, a group separate from the approximately 700-subject first cohort. These data are taken from a study of cytomegalovirus exposure and HLA in healthy donors. Whole-study context: A later analysis reported the same platform for the 95 to 150 validation repertoires and the 666 first-cohort repertoires.

In germline, CDR1 is MGHRA, CDR2 YSYEKL. This CDR3 region has 19 residues. V trimming: 4 bases; J trimming: 0 bases; junction bases outside the gene matches: 13. Notes on the study in general: Among TCR sequences, most were rare, though some public TCRs appeared in many donors. Cytomegalovirus association was assigned to over 150 TCR beta chains.

The table came from immunoSEQ multiplex PCR; TCRdb's copy has only in-frame clones and leaves some out. The data hold under 350,000 clones, with 65% to 90% observed a single time. The sequencing input was PBMCs. The rearrangement links TRBV4-1 to TRBJ2-1; 9 bases map to TRBD2. The TCR comes from a woman between 18 and 29 years old in good health and CMV-seronegative. Written as DNA, the CDR3 is TGCGCCAGCAGCCCATCAATTACAATAGCGGGGGCCTCCTACAATGAGCAGTTCTTC. Translating it yields CASSPSITIAGASYNEQFF.